These 19 T cell receptor beta chains share one sample of origin, sequenced in a study of blood T cell repertoires in COVID-19. Produced via immunoSEQ multiplex PCR; TCRdb's table is partial and in-frame only. The sample records 180,000 or so clones, roughly 90% being singletons. The sequencing input was peripheral blood. The receptors here all came from a woman in her fifties or sixties with acute or convalescent COVID-19.

The genes are TRBV19 and TRBJ1-5, with TRBD1 matching over 9 bases. J lost 7 bases, V lost 5 bases, and 12 bases had no gene match. The CDR3 length is 16 residues. The germline gives CDR1 LNHDA, CDR2 SQIVND (reference sequence). The CDR3 loop is CASSQYRDRVNQPQHF. CDR3 sequence (DNA): TGTGCCAGTAGTCAATACCGGGACAGGGTAAACCAGCCCCAGCATTTT.

This chain joins TRBV3-1 (or the pseudogene TRBV3-2) and TRBJ1-4; 7 nucleotides align to TRBD1. The CDR3 totals 14 residues. Germline-derived CDR1 and CDR2 are LGHDT and YNNKEL (reference sequence). The V segment lost 3 bases and the J segment 8 bases; nucleotides outside the gene matches: 6. The CDR3 loop is CASSQRTGAEKLFF. The CDR3, as DNA: TGTGCCAGCAGCCAGAGGACAGGAGCGGAAAAACTGTTTTTT.

V gene TRBV24-1 combines with J gene TRBJ1-2; 7 bases match TRBD1. Germline CDR1 reads KGHDR; CDR2 reads SFDVKD. The V segment lost 0 bases and the J segment 8 bases; nucleotides outside the gene matches: 5. There are 14 residues in the CDR3. The CDR3 DNA is TGTGCCACCAGTGATTTGGGACAGGAGAGGGGCTACACCTTC. Protein: CATSDLGQERGYTF.

The chain is built from TRBV23-1 and TRBJ2-1; the match to TRBD2 covers 13 bases. TRBV23-1 is treated as an ORF (open reading frame) with a function not yet certain. The J segment lost 0 bases and the V segment lost 7 bases, leaving 6 bases of the junction unmatched. CDR3 length: 17 amino acids. The CDR3 spells CASNRLAGGLSYNEQFF. The CDR3, as DNA: TGCGCCAGCAACCGACTAGCGGGGGGTCTCTCCTACAATGAGCAGTTCTTC.

This clone has a handful of counts. The chain joins TRBV5-1 to TRBJ1-5; 8 bases map to TRBD1. The CDR3 totals 15 residues. The germline V gene has CDR1 SGHRS and CDR2 YFSETQ. The trim removed 6 bases at V and 4 bases at J, leaving 9 bases unmatched. For the CDR3, the DNA is TGCGCCAGCACCCGCGGGACAGGACCTAATCAGCCCCAGCATTTT. Protein product: CASTRGTGPNQPQHF.

This chain joins TRBV30 and TRBJ1-2, with D perhaps TRBD1 (5 bases). The V end was cut by 2 bases, the J end by 3 bases, with 10 bases between. The CDR3 contains 13 residues. Germline CDR1 and CDR2: GTSNPN and SVGIG (reference sequence). The CDR3 reads CAWSSPGYYGYTF. The CDR3 region has the DNA TGTGCCTGGAGTAGCCCAGGGTACTATGGCTACACCTTC.

This clone appeared a few times. This chain uses TRBV6-5 with TRBJ2-3, with 9 bases that match TRBD2. In germline, CDR1 is MNHEY, CDR2 SVGAGI. The CDR3 runs 15 residues. J was trimmed by 0 bases and V by 6 bases; bases with no gene match: 4. CDR3 in amino acids: CASRRLAVSTDTQYF. The CDR3 DNA reads TGTGCCAGCAGAAGACTAGCGGTTAGCACAGATACGCAGTATTTT.

The chain has TRBV29-1 and TRBJ1-3; D ambiguous. The CDR3 spans 14 residues. Germline CDR1 and CDR2: SQVTM and ANQGSEA. Trimming pared 6 bases from V and 0 bases from J, leaving 12 bases between. CDR3 residues: CSVEDGSSGNTIYF. CDR3 nucleotide sequence: TGCAGCGTGGAGGACGGCAGCTCTGGAAACACCATATATTTT.

This chain connects TRBV7-9 to TRBJ2-7; 14 positions agree with TRBD2. Germline CDR1 reads SEHNR; CDR2 reads FQNEAQ (reference sequence). V was pared by 5 bases and J by 5 bases, with 5 bases of the junction left unmatched. The CDR3 spans 15 residues. The CDR3 DNA sequence: TGTGCCAGCAGCCCCGTGGGACTAGCGGGAGACGAGCAGTACTTC. As protein: CASSPVGLAGDEQYF.

This rearrangement joins TRBV6-2 or TRBV6-3 to TRBJ1-2; the match to TRBD1 covers 7 bases. CDR3 size: 15 residues. After removal of 3 bases from V and 2 bases from J, the junction contained 6 bases not matched to a gene. Germline V gene lookup returns CDR1 MNHEY and CDR2 SVGEGT. The CDR3 sequence: CASSYRQGFNYGYTF. The DNA of the CDR3 is TGTGCCAGCAGTTATCGACAGGGTTTCAACTATGGCTACACCTTC.

This chain connects TRBV15 to TRBJ1-1; maybe TRBD1 (5 bases). Trimming shortened V by 7 bases and J by 0 bases, and 9 bases separated the two germline ends. The CDR3 extends over 13 amino acids. The V gene's germline CDR1 is LNHNV and CDR2 YYDKDF (reference sequence). The CDR3 is CATTDSMNTEAFF. DNA of the CDR3: TGTGCCACCACCGACAGCATGAACACTGAAGCTTTCTTT.

V gene TRBV5-5 combines with J gene TRBJ1-2; D possibly corresponds to TRBD1 (5 bases). The germline CDR1 and CDR2 sequences are SGHKS and YYEKEE (reference sequence). Trimming took 4 bases from V and 0 from J, leaving 10 bases between them. The CDR3 length is 14 residues. The CDR3 spells CASSGQTTNYGYTF. The CDR3 DNA reads as TGTGCCAGCAGCGGACAAACCACTAACTATGGCTACACCTTC. The variable domain in full, with the rest retrieved from reference TRBV5-5 and TRBJ1-2, is DAGVTQSPTHLIKTRGQQVTLRCSPISGHKSVSWYQQVLGQGPQFIFQYYEKEERGRGNFPDRFSARQFPNYSSELNVNALLLGDSALYLCASSGQTTNYGYTFGSGTRLTVV.

The rearrangement links TRBV29-1 to TRBJ1-6, with 8 bases matching TRBD1. Germline CDR1 reads SQVTM; CDR2 reads ANQGSEA. The CDR3 loop spans 15 amino acids. With 4 bases clipped from V and 0 bases from J, the junction kept 2 bases outside the gene matches. The CDR3 is CSVAGQGSYNSPLHF. The CDR3 nucleotides read TGCAGCGTTGCCGGACAGGGCTCCTATAATTCACCCCTCCACTTT.

The J gene is TRBJ2-7, the V gene TRBV27, with 8 bases aligning to TRBD2. V lost 3 bases, J lost 7 bases, and 14 bases stayed unmatched. In germline, CDR1 is MNHEY, CDR2 SMNVEV (reference sequence). The CDR3 spans 16 residues. The CDR3 nucleotides are TGTGCCAGCAGTTTCCTTACTAGCGGCGTTAGACGAGAGCAGTACTTC. Translation gives CASSFLTSGVRREQYF.

This clone showed up just a few times. The genes are TRBV6-2 or TRBV6-3 and TRBJ1-2; D gene ambiguous. The V gene's germline CDR1 is MNHEY and CDR2 SVGEGT. Deletions cut 2 bases from V and 2 bases from J, with 6 bases between. The CDR3 contains 13 residues. The DNA of the CDR3 is TGTGCCAGCAGTTACGAACGGAACTATGGCTACACCTTC. It is translated as CASSYERNYGYTF.

The chain couples TRBV7-2 to TRBJ1-2; the match to TRBD1 covers 9 bases. This CDR3 has 13 residues. The germline V gene encodes CDR1 SGHTA and CDR2 FQGNSA. Trimming removed 5 bases from V and 7 bases from J; junction bases left unmatched: 5. CDR3 sequence: CASSTTGGSGYTF. The CDR3 coding sequence is TGTGCCAGCAGCACCACAGGGGGCTCTGGCTACACCTTC.

The chain combines TRBV5-4 with TRBJ1-1, with a tentative D call TRBD1 (6 bases). CDR3 size: 18 residues. Germline assignment: CDR1 SGHNT and CDR2 YYREEE (reference sequence). The V end was cut by 4 bases, the J end by 2 bases, with 24 bases between. The CDR3 region is CASSIGLTGHILNTEAFF. The CDR3 bases are TGTGCCAGCAGCATTGGATTAACAGGGCACATTCTAAACACTGAAGCTTTCTTT. Full variable domain (remainder filled in from reference TRBV5-4 and TRBJ1-1): ETGVTQSPTHLIKTRGQQVTLRCSSQSGHNTVSWYQQALGQGPQFIFQYYREEENGRGNFPPRFSGLQFPNYSSELNVNALELDDSALYLCASSIGLTGHILNTEAFFGQGTRLTVV.

In nucleotides, the CDR3 is TGTGCCAGCAGCCCGACAGGGCCATACGAGCAGTACTTC. Translation: CASSPTGPYEQYF. The chain uses TRBV25-1 and TRBJ2-7; 7 bases map to TRBD1. The CDR3 runs to 13 residues. Germline V gives CDR1 MGHDK, CDR2 SYGVNS. V lost 6 bases to trimming and J lost 4 bases; unmatched junction nucleotides: 6.

This clone was seen a few times. The rearrangement links TRBV2 to TRBJ2-5; D might be TRBD2 (6 bases). Trimming cost V 0 bases and J 4 bases, with 15 bases left between them. The CDR3 has 16 amino acids. Germline V gives CDR1 SNHLY, CDR2 FYNNEI. CDR3 DNA sequence: TGTGCCAGCAGTGAAGCGCTCGGAGGGGCCGGAGAGACCCAGTACTTC. Its translation is CASSEALGGAGETQYF.